These T cell receptor beta chains were read from a single sample in a study of CD8 T cells in Susac syndrome. TCRdb reprocessed the immunoSEQ multiplex PCR reads with MiXCR, giving one entry per CDR3 protein. Of 200,000 or so distinct CDR3 sequences in the sample, around nine tenths were seen once. The sequenced sample was CD8+ T cells from PBMCs. These receptor sequences come from a human donor with multiple sclerosis. Each CDR3 is given with its conserved first and last residue. Each record gives: J gene, V gene, clone size, D gene, CDR3 protein, CDR3 DNA. The D gene is left open where the match is weak. Expanded clones are given a class, and other clones once, few, many or no size at all.

TRBJ1-5 | TRBV4-1 | . | TRBD1 | CASSPSGTGTKGGQPQHF | TGCGCCAGCAGCCCCTCCGGGACAGGGACGAAAGGGGGTCAGCCCCAGCATTTT
TRBJ1-5 | TRBV7-9 | . | . | CASSRGENSNQPQHF | TGTGCCAGCAGCCGGGGGGAGAATAGCAATCAGCCCCAGCATTTT
TRBJ2-1 | TRBV20-1 | . | TRBD2 | CSAREFLLAVRNEQFF | TGCAGTGCTAGAGAGTTCCTGCTAGCGGTGAGGAATGAGCAGTTCTTC
TRBJ1-4 | TRBV5-4 | . | . | CASSLEAPADATNEKLFF | TGTGCCAGCAGCTTGGAGGCCCCGGCCGATGCAACTAATGAAAAACTGTTTTTT
TRBJ1-2 | TRBV19 | . | . | CASRILAGARGYTF | TGTGCCAGTAGAATCCTCGCGGGGGCGAGGGGCTACACCTTC
TRBJ2-2 | TRBV9 | . | . | CASSSSKDRTITGELFF | TGTGCCAGCAGCTCCTCCAAAGATAGGACGATCACCGGGGAGCTGTTTTTT
TRBJ2-3 | TRBV4-3 | . | . | CASSQDEQPTDTQYF | TGCGCCAGCAGCCAAGATGAGCAACCGACAGATACGCAGTATTTT
TRBJ2-2 | TRBV6-6 | . | . | CASSWTPANTGELFF | TGTGCCAGCAGTTGGACACCCGCGAACACCGGGGAGCTGTTTTTT
TRBJ2-7 | TRBV15 | . | TRBD1 | CATSYYRGREQYF | TGTGCCACCAGCTACTACAGGGGGCGCGAGCAGTACTTC
TRBJ2-7 | TRBV6-6 | . | . | CASSYLAATYEQYF | TGTGCCAGCAGTTACTTGGCGGCGACCTACGAGCAGTACTTC
TRBJ1-1 | TRBV14 | once | TRBD1 | CASSQTGAGGYTEAFF | TGTGCCAGCAGCCAGACAGGGGCTGGAGGGTATACTGAAGCTTTCTTT
TRBJ2-4 | TRBV13 | . | . | CASSLRGFKNIQYF | TGTGCCAGCAGCTTACGAGGTTTCAAAAACATTCAGTACTTC
TRBJ2-2 | TRBV2 | . | . | CASSEPVTGELFF | TGTGCCAGCAGTGAACCGGTCACCGGGGAGCTGTTTTTT
TRBJ1-5 | TRBV12-3/TRBV12-4 | . | TRBD1 | CASSSTGVSYQPQHF | TGTGCCAGCAGCTCGACAGGGGTCTCCTATCAGCCCCAGCATTTT
TRBJ1-6 | TRBV5-1 | . | . | CASSALGGSNSPLHF | TGCGCCAGCAGTGCTCTCGGGGGCTCGAATTCACCCCTCCACTTT
TRBJ2-7 | TRBV6-5 | . | . | CASSYDGVEQYF | TGTGCCAGCAGTTACGACGGAGTCGAGCAGTACTTC
TRBJ2-1 | TRBV10-3 | . | . | CAISEYFRARGNEQFF | .
TRBJ2-2 | TRBV4-3 | . | TRBD2 | CASSGGLAGPANTGELFF | TGCGCCAGCAGCGGGGGACTAGCGGGACCCGCGAACACCGGGGAGCTGTTTTTT
TRBJ2-1 | TRBV20-1 | . | . | CSARGASSNEQFF | TGCAGTGCTAGGGGGGCCAGCTCCAATGAGCAGTTCTTC
TRBJ2-7 | TRBV30 | . | . | CAWTHGVDVTYEQYF | TGTGCCTGGACCCACGGGGTGGATGTTACCTACGAGCAGTACTTC
TRBJ1-3 | TRBV29-1 | . | . | CSVVGTGNTIYF | TGCAGCGTTGTAGGGACTGGAAACACCATATATTTT
TRBJ1-1 | TRBV6-1 | . | . | CASSDRLLNTEAFF | TGTGCCAGCAGTGATAGACTGCTGAACACTGAAGCTTTCTTT
TRBJ1-1 | TRBV30 | . | . | CAWSMRGTEAFF | TGTGCCTGGAGCATGAGAGGAACTGAAGCTTTCTTT
TRBJ2-1 | TRBV5-1 | . | . | CASSLSTHNEQFF | TGCGCCAGCAGCTTGTCTACCCACAATGAGCAGTTCTTC
TRBJ1-6 | TRBV7-9 | . | . | CASSQSEGGWNSPLHF | TGTGCCAGCAGCCAGTCGGAAGGGGGGTGGAATTCACCCCTCCACTTT
TRBJ1-2 | TRBV12-3/TRBV12-4 | . | TRBD1 | CASRGQGYGYTF | TGTGCCAGCAGAGGACAGGGGTATGGCTACACCTTC
TRBJ1-6 | TRBV19 | . | TRBD1 | CASSAFTGVSPLHF | TGTGCCAGTAGTGCCTTCACAGGGGTCTCACCCCTCCACTTT
TRBJ2-1 | TRBV25-1 | . | TRBD2 | CASSELGLAGGGPYNEQFF | TGTGCCAGCAGTGAATTGGGGCTAGCGGGAGGAGGACCCTACAATGAGCAGTTCTTC
TRBJ1-1 | TRBV6-2/TRBV6-3 | . | TRBD1 | CATLIWTGDNTEAFF | TGTGCCACCCTAATATGGACAGGTGACAACACTGAAGCTTTCTTT
TRBJ2-7 | TRBV5-6 | . | . | CASSFGSGAYEQYF | TGTGCCAGCAGCTTTGGGTCAGGGGCCTACGAGCAGTACTTC
TRBJ2-2 | TRBV4-3 | . | . | CASSPPTWRGDFTGELFF | TGCGCCAGCAGCCCTCCAACGTGGAGGGGGGATTTCACCGGGGAGCTGTTTTTT
TRBJ2-7 | TRBV6-1 | once | TRBD1 | CASKQTGGPYEQYF | TGTGCCAGCAAACAGACAGGGGGCCCCTACGAGCAGTACTTC
TRBJ1-5 | TRBV28 | . | . | CASFGQGSNQPQHF | TGTGCCAGCTTTGGCCAGGGAAGCAATCAGCCCCAGCATTTT
TRBJ1-1 | TRBV20-1 | . | . | CSATEAFF | TGCAGTGCTACTGAAGCTTTCTTT
TRBJ2-2 | TRBV12-3/TRBV12-4 | . | . | CASTLGGELFF | TGTGCCAGCACCCTCGGGGGGGAGCTGTTTTTT
TRBJ2-1 | TRBV7-3 | once | TRBD2 | CASSLVAGTLHDEQFF | TGTGCCAGCAGCTTAGTAGCGGGGACCCTACACGATGAGCAGTTCTTC
TRBJ2-7 | TRBV14 | . | TRBD1 | CASRAGTDGHEQYF | TGTGCCAGCAGGGCAGGGACAGATGGCCACGAGCAGTACTTC
TRBJ1-6 | TRBV6-4 | . | . | CASSDGIGSPLHF | TGTGCCAGCAGTGACGGGATCGGATCACCCCTCCACTTT
TRBJ1-1 | TRBV5-6 | . | TRBD1 | CASSLLLWDRHTEAFF | TGTGCCAGCAGCTTATTACTCTGGGACAGGCACACTGAAGCTTTCTTT